The 19 T cell receptor beta chains reported below all come from one sample, sequenced in a study of T cells after yellow fever vaccination. One entry per CDR3 protein results from TCRdb running MiXCR on the 5' RACE reads. This sample has approximately 110,000 distinct CDR3 sequences, with roughly 6.7% found just once. Sequences were derived from CD4+ T cells sorted from PBMCs, sampled 9 to 10 days after the first yellow fever vaccination. The source is a man younger than 35 who received the YFV17D yellow fever vaccine.

The J gene is TRBJ2-7, the V gene TRBV29-1; D may be TRBD2 (5 bases). The CDR3 has 12 amino acids. Germline V CDR1 and CDR2: SQVTM, ANQGSEA. Between the trimmed V and J ends, which lost 5 bases and 7 bases, there was a span of 15 bases. The CDR3 bases are TGCAGCGTTTCGAGCGTCACGGGGGAGCAGTACGTC. Protein: CSVSSVTGEQYV.

This clonotype came up many times. The CDR3 DNA reads TGTGCCAGCAGCTTAAACAGGGGTGGAGAGCAGTACGTC. Protein product: CASSLNRGGEQYV. The gene calls are TRBV7-8 and TRBJ2-7; 7 bases fit TRBD1. The CDR3 spans 13 residues. After removal of 2 bases from V and 7 bases from J, the junction contained 5 bases not matched to a gene. Per the germline V gene, CDR1 is SGHVS and CDR2 is FQNEAQ.

This clonotype showed up many times. The chain's CDR3 is CSARSGIGYGYTF. The CDR3 region has the DNA TGCAGTGCTAGATCAGGGATCGGCTATGGCTACACCTTC. The chain employs TRBV20-1 and TRBJ1-2; D is possibly TRBD1 (5 bases). The CDR3 has 13 residues. Trimming removed 2 bases at V and 4 bases at J, with 11 bases between. CDR1 and CDR2 from the germline V gene are DFQATT and SNEGSKA (reference sequence).

This clonotype has at least ten counts. The chain links TRBV12-3 or TRBV12-4 to TRBJ2-3, with 7 bases identical to TRBD1. V was clipped by 5 bases and J by 0 bases; unmatched bases: 5. This CDR3 has 15 amino acids. The CDR3 DNA is TGTGCCAGCAGTCCCCAGGGGGTTAGCACAGATACGCAGTATTTT. Protein: CASSPQGVSTDTQYF.

This clonotype was found many times. The chain uses TRBV6-5 and TRBJ1-3; D is possibly TRBD1 (6 bases). CDR3 length: 15 residues. CDR1 is MNHEY, CDR2 SVGAGI, per germline. Between the trimmed V and J ends, which lost 3 bases and 0 bases, there was a span of 9 bases. For the CDR3, the DNA is TGTGCCAGCAGTTATACAGGGACCTCTGGAAACACCATATATTTT. Residues: CASSYTGTSGNTIYF.

This clonotype was seen repeatedly, ten times or more. V and J are TRBV30 and TRBJ1-4, with D perhaps matching TRBD1 (6 bases). The CDR3 covers 14 residues. CDR1 is GTSNPN and CDR2 is SVGIG in the germline V gene (reference sequence). Trimming stripped 0 bases from V and 7 bases from J, with 12 bases between. The CDR3 DNA sequence: TGTGCCTGGAGTGTCCAGGGGTCGGGTGAAAAACTGTTTTTT. Protein product: CAWSVQGSGEKLFF.

V gene TRBV7-2 combines with J gene TRBJ2-1, with 13 positions matching TRBD2. Germline loops: CDR1 SGHTA, CDR2 FQGNSA. The length of the CDR3 is 14 residues. V lost 8 bases and J lost 7; bases outside the gene matches: 5. The CDR3 coding sequence is TGTGCCAGCCGGAGGGGACTAGCGGGGAATGAGCAGTTCTTC. It codes for CASRRGLAGNEQFF.

The J gene is TRBJ2-3, the V gene TRBV7-9; tentative D call: TRBD2 (5 bases). V was shortened by 1 base and J by 6 bases, with 11 bases between the two germline ends. The CDR3 has 14 amino acids. In germline, CDR1 is SEHNR, CDR2 FQNEAQ (reference sequence). Here the CDR3 DNA reads TGTGCCAGCAGCTTAGGGCCAGGCGGGGATACGCAGTATTTT. Translating it yields CASSLGPGGDTQYF.

Many counts were recorded for this clonotype. The chain has TRBV6-1 and TRBJ2-1, with 9 bases aligning to TRBD2. The CDR3 extends over 15 amino acids. The germline V gene encodes CDR1 MNHNS and CDR2 SASEGT. Germline trimming cut 4 bases from V and 7 bases from J; bases unmatched to any gene: 8. The DNA for the CDR3 is TGTGCCAGCAGTGCGCAGGCGGGGGGGCCAAATGAGCAGTTCTTC. It codes for CASSAQAGGPNEQFF.

This clonotype occurred many times. The chain has TRBV7-2 and TRBJ1-4, with TRBD1 identical over 10 bases. Trimming removed 5 bases from V and 10 bases from J; junction bases left unmatched: 10. CDR1 is SGHTA and CDR2 is FQGNSA in the germline V gene. The CDR3 runs to 15 residues. The CDR3 loop is CASSPPGTGVGKLFF. CDR3 sequence (DNA): TGTGCCAGCAGCCCCCCGGGGACAGGGGTGGGAAAACTGTTTTTT.

This clonotype was picked up many times. CDR3 residues: CASSPPPPQPQHF. In nucleotides, the CDR3 is TGTGCCAGCTCACCACCGCCCCCGCAGCCCCAGCATTTT. This chain uses TRBV18 with TRBJ1-5; D remains ambiguous. V gave up 0 bases and J gave up 7 bases, with 7 bases separating them. The CDR3 consists of 13 residues. Germline CDR1 is KGHSH and CDR2 is LQKENI.

This clonotype occurred many times. The chain is built from TRBV20-1 and TRBJ2-1, with D possibly TRBD1 on 5 matching bases. The CDR3 consists of 12 residues. Germline CDR1 is DFQATT and CDR2 is SNEGSKA (reference sequence). Deletions cut 4 bases from V and 7 bases from J, with 11 bases between. The CDR3 sequence: CSATQGGNEQFF. The CDR3 nucleotides are TGCAGTGCTACTCAGGGTGGGAATGAGCAGTTCTTC.

This clonotype was seen repeatedly, ten times or more. The chain is built from TRBV9 and TRBJ2-1, with D possibly matching TRBD2 (5 bases). The V gene lost 0 bases and the J gene lost 0 bases, with 7 bases spanning the gap. The CDR3 covers 15 residues. Germline V lookup: CDR1 SGDLS, CDR2 YYNGEE. The CDR3 nucleotides read TGTGCCAGCAGCGTAGCTGAGGGCTCCTACAATGAGCAGTTCTTC. As protein: CASSVAEGSYNEQFF.

This clonotype was counted at least ten times. The J gene is TRBJ2-2, the V gene TRBV11-1, with no clear D. The CDR3 extends over 15 amino acids. Germline V CDR1 and CDR2: SGHAT, FQDESV (reference sequence). V gave up 2 bases and J gave up 3 bases, with 10 bases separating them. Written as DNA, the CDR3 is TGTGCCAGCAGCTTAATTGCAGGACACACCGGGGAGCTGTTTTTT. Amino acid sequence: CASSLIAGHTGELFF.

This clonotype was recorded at least ten times. This chain connects TRBV5-1 to TRBJ2-7, with 8 bases lining up with TRBD1. The germline V gene has CDR1 SGHRS and CDR2 YFSETQ. The CDR3 runs to 13 residues. V lost 4 bases and J lost 4; bases outside the gene matches: 4. Here the CDR3 DNA reads TGCGCCAGCAGCGCCGACAGGGGTTACGAGCAGTACGTC. Its protein product is CASSADRGYEQYV.

This clonotype was picked up many times. The rearrangement uses TRBV5-1 and TRBJ2-3, with 11 bases that match TRBD2. Germline CDR1 is SGHRS and CDR2 is YFSETQ. V gave up 0 bases and J gave up 3 bases; unmatched junction bases: 3. The CDR3 has 16 residues. The CDR3, as DNA: TGCGCCAGCAGCTTGGGACTAGCGGGGATGACAGATACGCAGTATTTT. This encodes CASSLGLAGMTDTQYF.

A note on this clonotype: Compared with germline, one end of the junction differs, possibly owing to a read error. The CDR3 reads CACSLLSTSNTGELFF. As DNA, the CDR3 is TGTGCCTGCAGTTTATTATCTACTTCGAACACCGGGGAGCTGTTTTTT. The chain recombines TRBV12-3 or TRBV12-4 with TRBJ2-2; D unclear. CDR3 length: 16 amino acids.

This clonotype has a count of ten or more. The chain has TRBV4-3 and TRBJ2-5; possibly TRBD2 for D (5 bases). The CDR3 is 16 residues long. V was shortened by 1 base and J by 6 bases, with 18 bases between the two germline ends. Germline CDR1 is LGHNA and CDR2 is YSLEER. CDR3 in DNA: TGCGCCAGCAGCCAAGGCGTTGGGCAGCCGGGAAAGACCCAGTACTTC. It yields the protein CASSQGVGQPGKTQYF.

This clonotype was seen ten or more times. The chain employs TRBV11-2 and TRBJ1-4; D unclear. This CDR3 is 17 amino acids long. From germline, CDR1 is SGHAT and CDR2 FQNNGV. The germline V and J ends were trimmed by 5 bases and 2 bases, with 18 bases remaining between them. This CDR3 is CASSPKSVRSTNEKLFF. The CDR3 DNA sequence: TGTGCCAGCAGCCCAAAATCGGTCAGATCCACTAATGAAAAACTGTTTTTT.